This TCR beta chain was obtained from a study of blood T cell repertoires in COVID-19. Under the authors' procedure: Quantification of nucleated cells was approximated via reference gene primer amplification. This table comes from immunoSEQ multiplex PCR, and its TCRdb copy is limited to in-frame clones, with some not included. V and J calls and clone size are as listed in that table; D and trimming were resolved from the DNA. The data hold about 110,000 clones, with about 83% observed a single time. Germline values: CDR1 SGHRS, CDR2 YFSETQ. The CDR3 is 16 amino acids. The V and J ends lost 3 bases and 2 bases, in that order; junction bases with no gene match: 10.

Material: peripheral blood. This chain connects TRBV5-1 to TRBJ2-7; 8 nucleotides match TRBD2. The TCR was taken from a woman aged 70-85 years with acute or convalescent COVID-19. This CDR3 is CASSSSGTSIAYEQYF. CDR3 in DNA: TGCGCCAGCAGCTCATCCGGGACTAGTATAGCCTACGAGCAGTACTTC. The whole variable domain, remainder taken from reference TRBV5-1 and TRBJ2-7, is KAGVTQTPRYLIKTRGQQVTLSCSPISGHRSVSWYQQTPGQGLQFLFEYFSETQRNKGNFPGRFSGRQFSNSRSEMNVSTLELGDSALYLCASSSSGTSIAYEQYFGPGTRLTVT.